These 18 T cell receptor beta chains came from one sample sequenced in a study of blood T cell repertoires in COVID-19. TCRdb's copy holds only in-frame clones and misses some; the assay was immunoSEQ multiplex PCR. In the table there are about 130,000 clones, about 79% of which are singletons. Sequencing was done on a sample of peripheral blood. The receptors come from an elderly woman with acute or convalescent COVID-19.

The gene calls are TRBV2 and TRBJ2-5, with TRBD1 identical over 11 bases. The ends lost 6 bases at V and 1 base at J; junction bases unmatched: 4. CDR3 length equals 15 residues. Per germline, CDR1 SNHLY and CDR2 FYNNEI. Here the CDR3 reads CASSGQGARQETQYF. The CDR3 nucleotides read TGTGCCAGCAGCGGACAGGGGGCGCGCCAAGAGACCCAGTACTTC.

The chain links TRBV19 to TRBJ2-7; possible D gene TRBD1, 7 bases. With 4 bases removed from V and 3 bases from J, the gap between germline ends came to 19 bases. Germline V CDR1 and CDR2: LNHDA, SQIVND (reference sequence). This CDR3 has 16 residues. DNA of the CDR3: TGTGCCAGTAGTACATCCCCCCCAGGGGGGCGCTACGAGCAGTACTTC. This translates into CASSTSPPGGRYEQYF. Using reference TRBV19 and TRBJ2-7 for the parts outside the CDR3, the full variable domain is DGGITQSPKYLFRKEGQNVTLSCEQNLNHDAMYWYRQDPGQGLRLIYYSQIVNDFQKGDIAEGYSVSREKKESFPLTVTSAQKNPTAFYLCASSTSPPGGRYEQYFGPGTRLTVT.

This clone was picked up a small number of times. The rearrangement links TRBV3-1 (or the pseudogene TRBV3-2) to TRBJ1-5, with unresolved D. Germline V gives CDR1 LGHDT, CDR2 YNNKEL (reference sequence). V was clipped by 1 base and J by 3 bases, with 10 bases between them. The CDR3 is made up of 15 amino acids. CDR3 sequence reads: CASSQGGVDNQPQHF. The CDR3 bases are TGTGCCAGCAGCCAAGGTGGAGTGGACAATCAGCCCCAGCATTTT.

The CDR3 nucleotides are TGTGCTAGTGGTTTGGGGACCGGGACAGGGAACGGGGAGCTGTTTTTT. This encodes CASGLGTGTGNGELFF. The chain carries TRBV12-5 and TRBJ2-2; 9 bases map to TRBD1. Germline assignment: CDR1 LGHNT and CDR2 FRNRAP. The CDR3 consists of 16 residues. The junction had 7 bases not matched to a gene; V was cut back by 1 base and J by 7 bases.

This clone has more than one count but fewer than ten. The CDR3 region is CASSPRGGQENSPLHF. In nucleotides, the CDR3 is TGTGCCAGCAGCCCGCGGGGGGGGCAAGAGAATTCACCCCTCCACTTT. The V call is TRBV11-2, the J call TRBJ1-6; tentative D call: TRBD1 (6 bases). The CDR3 extends over 16 amino acids. V shed 5 bases and J shed 7 bases, with 18 bases lying between them. The germline V gene encodes CDR1 SGHAT and CDR2 FQNNGV.

The CDR3: CASSYLRDSYGYTF. CDR3 DNA: TGTGCCAGCAGTTACCTAAGGGACAGCTATGGCTACACCTTC. The rearrangement uses TRBV6-5 and TRBJ1-2, with TRBD1 matching over 7 bases. This CDR3 has 14 amino acids. Germline loops: CDR1 MNHEY, CDR2 SVGAGI. Trimming took 2 bases from V and 4 from J; bases not matched to a gene: 4.

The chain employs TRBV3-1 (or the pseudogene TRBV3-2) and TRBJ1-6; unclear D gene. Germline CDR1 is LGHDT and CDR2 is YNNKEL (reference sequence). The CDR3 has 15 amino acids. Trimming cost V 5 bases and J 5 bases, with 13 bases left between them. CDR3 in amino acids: CASSLDGGHNSPLHF. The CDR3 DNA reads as TGTGCCAGCAGCTTGGACGGAGGACATAATTCACCCCTCCACTTT.

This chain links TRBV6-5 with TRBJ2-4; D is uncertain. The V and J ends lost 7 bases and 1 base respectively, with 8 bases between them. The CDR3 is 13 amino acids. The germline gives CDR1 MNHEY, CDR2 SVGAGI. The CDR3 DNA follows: TGTGCCAGCATGTCTCGTGCCAAAAACATTCAGTACTTC. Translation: CASMSRAKNIQYF.

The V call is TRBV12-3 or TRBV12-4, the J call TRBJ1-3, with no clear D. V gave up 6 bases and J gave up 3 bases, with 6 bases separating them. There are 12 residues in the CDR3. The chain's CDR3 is CASSLSGNTIYF. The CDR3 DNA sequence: TGTGCCAGCAGCCTCAGTGGAAACACCATATATTTT.

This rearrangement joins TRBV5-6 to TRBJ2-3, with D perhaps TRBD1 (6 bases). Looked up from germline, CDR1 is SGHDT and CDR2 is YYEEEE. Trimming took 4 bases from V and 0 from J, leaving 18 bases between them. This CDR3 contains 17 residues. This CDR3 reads CASSLTRTATSTDTQYF. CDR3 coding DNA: TGTGCCAGCAGCCTTACACGGACAGCTACTAGCACAGATACGCAGTATTTT.

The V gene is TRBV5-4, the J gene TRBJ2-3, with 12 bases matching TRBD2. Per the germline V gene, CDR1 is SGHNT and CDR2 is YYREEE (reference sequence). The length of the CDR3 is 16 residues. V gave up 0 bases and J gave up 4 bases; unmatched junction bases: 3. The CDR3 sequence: CASSLGASGGADTQYF. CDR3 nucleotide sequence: TGTGCCAGCAGCTTGGGTGCTAGCGGGGGGGCAGATACGCAGTATTTT.

CDR3 region: CASSLGGGSGTDTQYF. CDR3 sequence (DNA): TGTGCCAGCAGCTTGGGCGGGGGGAGCGGCACAGATACGCAGTATTTT. The V and J genes are TRBV7-2 and TRBJ2-3; 8 nucleotides line up with TRBD2. Germline trimming cut 3 bases from V and 1 base from J; bases unmatched to any gene: 6. Germline CDR1 and CDR2: SGHTA and FQGNSA. This CDR3 has 16 amino acids.

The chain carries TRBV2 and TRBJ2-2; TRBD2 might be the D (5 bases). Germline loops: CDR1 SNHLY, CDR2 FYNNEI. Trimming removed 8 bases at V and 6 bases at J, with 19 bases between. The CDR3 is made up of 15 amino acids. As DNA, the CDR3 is TGTGCCAGCCGTTCTGGGTCTAGCTTCGCCGGGGAGCTGTTTTTT. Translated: CASRSGSSFAGELFF.

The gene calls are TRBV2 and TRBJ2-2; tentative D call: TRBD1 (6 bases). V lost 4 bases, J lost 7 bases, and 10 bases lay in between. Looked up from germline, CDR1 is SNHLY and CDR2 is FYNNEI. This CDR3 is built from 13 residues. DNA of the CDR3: TGTGCCAGCAGTGGACAGGAGTACGGGGAGCTGTTTTTT. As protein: CASSGQEYGELFF.

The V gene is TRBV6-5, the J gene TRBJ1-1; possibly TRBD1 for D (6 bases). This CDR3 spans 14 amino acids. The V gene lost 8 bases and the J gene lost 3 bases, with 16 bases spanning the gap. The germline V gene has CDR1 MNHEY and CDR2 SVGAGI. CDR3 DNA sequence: TGTGCCAGCTTCCGGGGGGCAGGGGACACTGAAGCTTTCTTT. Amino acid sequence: CASFRGAGDTEAFF.

As DNA, the CDR3 is TGTGCCAGCAGCTTAGAGCGGGGGGCCCAAGCTCTGACAGATACGCAGTATTTT. This translates into CASSLERGAQALTDTQYF. The rearrangement uses TRBV11-2 and TRBJ2-3; TRBD2 matches 8 bases. The CDR3 runs to 18 residues. CDR1 and CDR2 from the germline V gene are SGHAT and FQNNGV. J was trimmed by 3 bases and V by 0 bases; bases with no gene match: 11.

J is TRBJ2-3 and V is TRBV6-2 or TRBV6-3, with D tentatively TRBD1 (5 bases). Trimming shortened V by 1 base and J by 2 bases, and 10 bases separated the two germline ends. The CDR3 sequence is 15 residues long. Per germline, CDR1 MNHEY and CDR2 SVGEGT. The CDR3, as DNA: TGTGCCAGCAGTTACTGGGGCAGGAACACAGATACGCAGTATTTT. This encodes CASSYWGRNTDTQYF.

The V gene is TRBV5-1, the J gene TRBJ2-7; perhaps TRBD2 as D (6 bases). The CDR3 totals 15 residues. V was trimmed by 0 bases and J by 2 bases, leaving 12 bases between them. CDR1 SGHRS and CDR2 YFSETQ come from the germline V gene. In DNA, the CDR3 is TGCGCCAGCAGCTTGGCCGGGACTGTAACCTACGAGCAGTACTTC. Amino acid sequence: CASSLAGTVTYEQYF. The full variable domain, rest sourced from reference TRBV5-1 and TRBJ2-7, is KAGVTQTPRYLIKTRGQQVTLSCSPISGHRSVSWYQQTPGQGLQFLFEYFSETQRNKGNFPGRFSGRQFSNSRSEMNVSTLELGDSALYLCASSLAGTVTYEQYFGPGTRLTVT.